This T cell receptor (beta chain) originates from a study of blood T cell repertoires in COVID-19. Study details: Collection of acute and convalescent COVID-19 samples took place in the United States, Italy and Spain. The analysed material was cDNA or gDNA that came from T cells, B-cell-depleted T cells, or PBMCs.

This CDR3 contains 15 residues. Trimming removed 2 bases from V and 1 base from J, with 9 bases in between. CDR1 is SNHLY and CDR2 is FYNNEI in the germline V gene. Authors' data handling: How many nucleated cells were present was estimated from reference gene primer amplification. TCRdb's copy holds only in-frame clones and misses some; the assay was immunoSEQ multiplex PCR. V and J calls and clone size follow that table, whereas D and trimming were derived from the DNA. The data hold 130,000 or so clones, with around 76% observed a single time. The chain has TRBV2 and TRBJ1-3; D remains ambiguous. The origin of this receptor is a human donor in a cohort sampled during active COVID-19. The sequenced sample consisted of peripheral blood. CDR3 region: CASSELRVSGNTIYF. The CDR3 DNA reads TGTGCCAGCAGTGAACTTCGGGTTTCTGGAAACACCATATATTTT.